These 8 T cell receptor beta chains were all obtained from the same sample, sequenced in a study of T-cell reconstitution after alpha-beta-depleted transplantation in children. As it was prepared, the TCRbeta library received unique molecular identifiers. TCRdb recomputed calls from the PCR reads with MiXCR, one row per CDR3 protein. The sample has around 270,000 distinct CDR3 sequences, roughly a tenth seen once. This specimen consisted of PBMCs, obtained before TCRalphabeta/CD19-depleted stem cell transplant. The receptors originated from a boy in the first two years of life with acute myeloid leukemia, due to receive a stem cell transplant.

This clonotype was detected many times. The V gene is TRBV12-3 or TRBV12-4, the J gene TRBJ2-7; the match to TRBD2 covers 13 bases. The CDR3 is 15 residues long. J lost 4 bases, V lost 6 bases, and 6 bases had no gene match. The CDR3 bases are TGTGCCAGCAGACGAGGGACTAGCGGGACGTACGAGCAGTACTTC. Translation gives CASRRGTSGTYEQYF.

This clonotype came up many times. V and J are TRBV12-3 or TRBV12-4 and TRBJ1-5, with 8 bases identical to TRBD1. J was trimmed by 0 bases and V by 6 bases; bases with no gene match: 4. CDR3 length: 15 residues. This CDR3 reads CASSEQGASNQPQHF. The DNA of the CDR3 is TGTGCCAGCAGCGAGCAGGGGGCTAGCAATCAGCCCCAGCATTTT.

The CDR3 reads CASLGRALHF. The DNA of the CDR3 is TGTGCCAGCCTCGGCAGAGCCCTCCACTTT. The genes are TRBV6-2 or TRBV6-3 and TRBJ1-6; D is unclear. The CDR3 sequence is 10 residues long. Germline V gene data show CDR1 as MNHEY and CDR2 as SVGEGT. Deletions cut 8 bases from V and 14 bases from J, with 10 bases between.

Ten or more counts support this clonotype. The chain employs TRBV29-1 and TRBJ2-7, with 7 bases aligning to TRBD1. The CDR3 totals 14 residues. Germline CDR1 and CDR2: SQVTM and ANQGSEA. V was clipped by 4 bases and J by 1 base; unmatched bases: 7. CDR3 in DNA: TGCAGCGTTGCGTTTCCGGACAGGTCCTACGAGCAGTACTTC. Protein sequence: CSVAFPDRSYEQYF.

This clonotype was picked up many times. The V gene is TRBV7-9, the J gene TRBJ2-5, with D perhaps matching TRBD1 (6 bases). V shed 4 bases and J shed 5 bases, with 11 bases lying between them. Germline V CDR1 and CDR2: SEHNR, FQNEAQ (reference sequence). The CDR3 is 13 residues long. In DNA form, the CDR3 reads TGTGCCAGCAGCTCCGGACAGTTCGAGACCCAGTACTTC. This gives the protein CASSSGQFETQYF.

The V gene is TRBV11-2, the J gene TRBJ1-2; TRBD1 might be the D (6 bases). The CDR3 covers 15 residues. Germline V gene data show CDR1 as SGHAT and CDR2 as FQNNGV. V lost 2 bases to trimming and J lost 2 bases, with 12 bases between them. The CDR3 DNA reads as TGTGCCAGCAGCTTACTCTTACAGGGAAACTATGGCTACACCTTC. Amino acid sequence: CASSLLLQGNYGYTF.

This clonotype appeared many times. J is TRBJ1-2 and V is TRBV12-3 or TRBV12-4; 7 bases map to TRBD1. The J segment lost 6 bases and the V segment lost 5 bases, leaving 9 bases of the junction unmatched. CDR3 length: 14 residues. The DNA for the CDR3 is TGTGCCAGCAGTATAGTACAGGGGATGGATGGCTACACCTTC. Translation: CASSIVQGMDGYTF.

This clonotype came up many times. The CDR3 bases are TGTGCCAGCAGCCCTGGACGGCTTGCGCAGTACTTC. It translates to CASSPGRLAQYF. The chain recombines TRBV5-6 with TRBJ2-7, with D unresolved. CDR1 is SGHDT, CDR2 YYEEEE, per germline. The CDR3 extends over 12 amino acids. The ends were cut back, 4 bases at V and 9 bases at J, with 14 bases in the middle.